This T cell receptor beta chain was retrieved from a study of T cells in Graves' hyperthyroidism and ophthalmopathy. The CDR3 length is 13 residues. Between the trimmed V and J ends, which lost 3 bases and 7 bases, there was a span of 10 bases. Germline V gene lookup returns CDR1 GTSNPN and CDR2 SVGIG (reference sequence). Template material for amplifying TCR beta CDR3 regions consisted of RNA transcripts. The primer set for the first-round RT-PCR of the TCR CDR3 was HTBI. MiXCR, run by TCRdb on the multiplex PCR reads, gives a single entry per CDR3 protein. This sample has 460,000 or so distinct CDR3 sequences; around 15% occur once, and the top ten carry less than 20%. This clonotype was observed many times.

This TCR derives from a woman between 18 and 29 years old with Graves' hyperthyroidism. The chain carries TRBV30 and TRBJ1-6; tentative D call: TRBD1 (5 bases). The material sequenced was blood. The CDR3: CAWSSRANSPLHF. CDR3 bases: TGTGCCTGGAGCTCCAGGGCCAATTCACCCCTCCACTTT.